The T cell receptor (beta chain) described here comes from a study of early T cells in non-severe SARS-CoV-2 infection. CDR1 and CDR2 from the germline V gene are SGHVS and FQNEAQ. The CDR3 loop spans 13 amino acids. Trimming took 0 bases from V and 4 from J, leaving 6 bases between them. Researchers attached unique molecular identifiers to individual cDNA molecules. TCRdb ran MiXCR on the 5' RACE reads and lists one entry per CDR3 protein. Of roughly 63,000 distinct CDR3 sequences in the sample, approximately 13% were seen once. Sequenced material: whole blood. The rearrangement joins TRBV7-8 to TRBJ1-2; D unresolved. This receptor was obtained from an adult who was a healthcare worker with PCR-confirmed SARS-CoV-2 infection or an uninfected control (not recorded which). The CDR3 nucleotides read TGTGCCAGCAGCTTAGCTGGTACCTATGGCTACACCTTC. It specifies CASSLAGTYGYTF.